This T cell receptor (beta chain) was sequenced in a study of blood T cell repertoires in COVID-19. Study background: From T cells, B-cell-depleted T cells, or PBMCs came the material, which was cDNA or gDNA.

Repertoires were generated with immunoSEQ multiplex PCR, while TCRdb's copy carries only in-frame clones and drops some. The data hold about 240,000 clones, with around 84% observed a single time. Germline CDR1 is SGHDT and CDR2 is YYEEEE. Trimming pared 4 bases from V and 1 base from J, leaving 11 bases between. This CDR3 has 14 residues. This clonotype was obtained from a woman aged 18-29 years with acute or convalescent COVID-19. The sequenced sample consisted of peripheral blood. This chain links TRBV5-6 with TRBJ1-1; D perhaps matches TRBD1 (6 bases). The CDR3 is CASSPGHKNTEAFF. The CDR3 coding sequence is TGTGCCAGCAGCCCGGGACATAAGAACACTGAAGCTTTCTTT.